What follows describes a single T cell receptor (beta chain). The antigen this receptor binds is unknown. The record has no base qualities; no much larger clone is one base away. TCR CDR3 regions were amplified from genomic DNA by multiplex PCR using the deep immunoSEQ assay. For each cell subset, the extracted genomic DNA was distributed evenly across all wells of several immunoSEQ 96-well plates, and each plate served as one replicate. For sorted subsets, each replicate PCR was loaded with roughly 0.2 ug genomic DNA, equivalent to 32,000 or so T cell genomes. The purified libraries were quantified using a Qubit 3.0 fluorometer, sized with a Bioanalyzer 2100, and then quantified again using the KAPA Library Quantification kit. Each immunoSEQ 96-well plate was sequenced on its own single-read 150-cycle Illumina NextSeq 550 flow cell. As for how the authors treated the data: Because the immunoSEQ output held only junctional sequences and lacked quality scores, the filtering could not match the filtering applied to full-length reads. To assign V/J genes and CDR3, sequences were annotated using PyIR, a Python wrapper for IgBLAST v1.9, with IMGT germline references. Reads were removed for weak V/J assignments (E-value above 1e-6), missing CDR3, stop codons, out-of-frame junctions, or ambiguous translated residues. V3J clonotypes were defined as sequences sharing an identical inferred V gene, J gene, and CDR3 amino acid sequence. To compute the percentage overlap between repertoires, the number of shared unique clonotypes was divided by the size of the smaller repertoire. RTK rarefaction, the Chao1 estimator, and Recon v2.1 estimates of unobserved clonotypes were used to assess repertoire richness. OLGA was used to compute generation probabilities for all TCRbeta clonotypes that the gDNA method yielded from a few donors. TCRdb obtained this table from immuneACCESS and retained in-frame rearrangements with V and J assigned. These tables miss some clones; where compared with another copy, unresolved V genes account for less than half of the shortfall, and the remainder is unexplained. V and J calls and clone size are copied from that table; D and trimming were computed from the DNA. This sample has 2 million to 3 million clones in its table, and under 95% of those were observed once. Jointly, the top ten make up 0.35% to 0.45% of the sample.

The data originate from a study of shared clonotypes between healthy human individuals (dated by TCRdb to about 2020). Broadly, across the study: The cohort included three men and a couple of women between 18 and 49 years of age. Different laboratories and diverse techniques were used to prepare libraries and sequence TCR repertoires, to increase sequencing depth and limit assay-specific biases. Each donor's leukapheresis produced roughly between about 0.9 and 9.5 billion PBMCs. Blood TCR repertoires of a handful of healthy adults were deeply sequenced to estimate repertoire size and the extent of clonotype sharing between individuals. For each donor, CD4 naive and CD4 memory were each given three plates, CD8 naive was given two plates, and CD8 memory was given one plate. Results the study describes overall, beyond this receptor: The genetic and exposure-history diversity represented was limited by the small number of donors. Based on pairwise subsampling, the degree of clonotype sharing among donors was expected to be affected by sequencing depth. Higher generation probabilities were observed for clonotypes shared by all four sorted-subset donors than for non-shared clonotypes. Only blood was sampled, and tissue TCR repertoires likely differ from those in blood. Incomplete sequencing was indicated by rarefaction of sorted-subset datasets, despite the large sequencing depth. Sharing across a few donors was observed for around 5% of naive CD4, 3% to 3.5% of naive CD8, roughly 2.4% of memory CD4, and about 0.39% of memory CD8 clonotypes. Larger estimated clonotype richness was generally found for naive subsets than for memory subsets.

The donors were healthy, HIV-negative adults who had no recently reported acute infections or vaccinations. All donors were Caucasian adults living in Nashville, Tennessee, USA. CD4+ T cells were enriched by magnetic negative selection, after which naive cells were positively selected on CD45RA and the negative fraction was taken as the memory subset. Blood was collected by leukapheresis, and PBMCs were isolated by Ficoll-Histopaque density gradient centrifugation and then cryopreserved in liquid nitrogen vapor phase. Purity and quantity of every magnetically sorted T cell population were checked by analytical flow cytometry. From each sorted fraction, genomic DNA was isolated and quantified by UV absorbance on a Nanodrop 2000c. The cysteine opens and the phenylalanine closes a CDR3 of 12 amino acids. CDR3 DNA is the only sequence kept; it has 36 bases, read in frame from the first base. CDR1 is given as SQVTM and CDR2 as ANQGSEA, both from the germline V gene. V sheds 3 bases and J sheds 3 bases, leaving 9 bases between their ends.

This sequence originates from a man between 18 and 35 years old in good health. Some clones in this sample may be carry-over from other donors' samples. The chain links TRBV29-1 with TRBJ2-7; the D gene cannot be resolved reliably. The sample consisted of naive CD4+ T cells from PBMCs. What the cell subset or site label conveys for this sample: CD45RA+ positively selected. The sequenced DNA: TGCAGCGTTGAGAGGCCATACTACGAGCAGTACTTC. This translates into CSVERPYYEQYF.